This T cell receptor (beta chain) stems from a study of T cells in Graves' hyperthyroidism and ophthalmopathy. Study-wide findings and caveats: For ophthalmopathy, model prediction preceded onset by a median around six months.

A word on this clonotype: The antigen remains unidentified.

Using RNA transcripts as the source, TCR beta CDR3 regions were amplified. An initial round of RT-PCR targeting the TCR CDR3 relied on the HTBI primer set. Via MiXCR, TCRdb re-called the multiplex PCR reads, giving one row per CDR3 protein. The sample gives 350,000 to 450,000 distinct CDR3 sequences, around 15% of which show up once; 28% is in the top ten. Germline CDR1 MRHNA, CDR2 SNTAGT. The CDR3 consists of 13 residues. The ends were cut back, 6 bases at V and 6 bases at J, with 11 bases in the middle. Not enrolled were patients with uncontrolled infection, other autoimmune disease, pregnancy or lactation.

The TCR was taken from a man aged 50 to 60 with Graves' ophthalmopathy. The sample consisted of blood. The chain has TRBV6-4 and TRBJ2-2, with D hard to call. The CDR3 DNA sequence: TGTGCCAGCAGCCGGGCATCGGCCGGGGAGCTGTTTTTT. This encodes CASSRASAGELFF.